What follows are 27 T cell receptor beta chains derived from one specimen sequenced in a study of blood T cell repertoires in COVID-19. The protocol was immunoSEQ multiplex PCR, while the TCRdb copy is restricted to in-frame clones and leaves out a portion. The table shows approximately 220,000 clones, with approximately 86% occurring only once. Sequencing used peripheral blood. The receptor set was obtained from a man aged 60 to 75 with acute or convalescent COVID-19.

This chain links TRBV6-1 with TRBJ2-1; 10 nucleotides line up with TRBD2. The CDR3 has 15 residues. Looked up from germline, CDR1 is MNHNS and CDR2 is SASEGT. Losses at the gene ends were 1 base for V and 7 bases for J; bases not matched to a gene: 4. The chain's CDR3 is CASSEGAGGPNEQFF. The CDR3 nucleotides are TGTGCCAGCAGTGAAGGAGCGGGGGGGCCGAATGAGCAGTTCTTC.

This sequence joins TRBV6-1 and TRBJ2-4; 7 bases map to TRBD1. Germline CDR1 MNHNS, CDR2 SASEGT. The CDR3 contains 15 residues. Trimming at V came to 1 base and at J to 4 bases, leaving 4 bases not matched to a gene. CDR3 nucleotides: TGTGCCAGCAGTGAAGTGGGGACAGCAAAAAACATTCAGTACTTC. As protein: CASSEVGTAKNIQYF.

This rearrangement joins TRBV19 to TRBJ2-5; 7 bases map to TRBD1. The CDR3 is 17 residues long. V lost 5 bases to trimming and J lost 3 bases; unmatched junction nucleotides: 15. Germline lookup yields CDR1 LNHDA and CDR2 SQIVND (reference sequence). The CDR3 DNA follows: TGTGCCAGTAGTCTGAGGACAGGTGGAGAGAGAAAAGAGACCCAGTACTTC. Amino acids: CASSLRTGGERKETQYF.

The chain links TRBV4-1 to TRBJ2-1; TRBD1 matches 8 bases. Germline V CDR1 and CDR2: MGHRA, YSYEKL. This CDR3 is 15 amino acids long. V dropped 0 bases and J dropped 4; count of bases not matched to a gene: 2. CDR3 amino acids: CASSQEDREYNEQFF. The CDR3 DNA is TGCGCCAGCAGCCAAGAGGACAGGGAATACAATGAGCAGTTCTTC.

In its sample, this clone was seen a few times. V and J are TRBV27 and TRBJ1-4; D gene uncertain. CDR3 length: 15 amino acids. Trimming stripped 5 bases from V and 0 bases from J, with 10 bases between. Looked up from germline, CDR1 is MNHEY and CDR2 is SMNVEV (reference sequence). CDR3 in DNA: TGTGCCAGCAGTCCCAGTCAGACAACTAATGAAAAACTGTTTTTT. This codes for CASSPSQTTNEKLFF.

The genes are TRBV5-6 and TRBJ2-7, with TRBD1 matching 8 bases. Per germline, CDR1 SGHDT and CDR2 YYEEEE. The ends lost 4 bases at V and 7 bases at J; junction bases unmatched: 13. The CDR3 length is 15 residues. The CDR3 DNA follows: TGTGCCAGCAGCCTAGGGGGCGCAGGGGGCAGGGAGCAGTACTTC. This codes for CASSLGGAGGREQYF.

This clone has more than one count but fewer than ten. CDR3 protein: CTSSPLAGPYGYTF. In nucleotides, the CDR3 is TGCACCAGCAGCCCCCTTGCAGGGCCCTATGGCTACACCTTC. This chain joins TRBV1 and TRBJ1-2; the D segment call TRBD1 is taken from the table without a DNA check. TRBV1 is classified as a pseudogene. This CDR3 contains 14 residues.

This sequence joins TRBV27 and TRBJ1-5, with TRBD1 identical over 11 bases. The CDR3 length is 15 residues. Germline assignment: CDR1 MNHEY and CDR2 SMNVEV (reference sequence). Unmatched junction bases numbered 13, after V lost 9 bases and J lost 9 bases. CDR3 residues: CASSPGQGVIRPQHF. CDR3 sequence (DNA): TGTGCCAGTAGTCCGGGACAGGGGGTTATTCGGCCCCAGCATTTT.

In DNA, the CDR3 is TGTGCCAGCAGCTTAGCCCCCGGGACAGGGTTGTCCTACGAGCAGTACTTC. It is translated as CASSLAPGTGLSYEQYF. The chain is built from TRBV7-6 and TRBJ2-7; 9 bases match TRBD1. This CDR3 contains 17 residues. The germline gives CDR1 SGHVS, CDR2 FNYEAQ. J was trimmed by 1 base and V by 0 bases; bases with no gene match: 7.

This clone was picked up one time. V and J are TRBV12-3 or TRBV12-4 and TRBJ1-2; 9 bases line up with TRBD1. V trimming: 5 bases; J trimming: 6 bases; junction bases outside the gene matches: 4. The CDR3 has 13 residues. The CDR3 here is CASSQQGADGYTF. The CDR3 coding sequence is TGTGCCAGCAGTCAACAGGGGGCGGATGGCTACACCTTC.

This rearrangement joins TRBV9 to TRBJ1-4, with D maybe TRBD1 (6 bases). V was pared by 1 base and J by 0 bases, with 10 bases between. Germline V CDR1 and CDR2: SGDLS, YYNGEE. The CDR3 sequence is 16 residues long. The CDR3 region has the DNA TGTGCCAGCAGCGTAAAGGGGGAAGCAACTAATGAAAAACTGTTTTTT. This codes for CASSVKGEATNEKLFF.

The chain has TRBV11-2 and TRBJ2-2; a possible D gene is TRBD2 (5 bases). The CDR3 loop spans 14 amino acids. V lost 5 bases, J lost 5 bases, and 12 bases lay in between. The germline V gene encodes CDR1 SGHAT and CDR2 FQNNGV. CDR3 nucleotide sequence: TGTGCCAGCAGCACCGCACCGGGAACCGGGGAGCTGTTTTTT. This encodes CASSTAPGTGELFF.

DNA for the CDR3: TGTGCCAGCAGCCAAGGTTCAGGGGTTTCTGGCTACACCTTC. It is translated as CASSQGSGVSGYTF. This chain links TRBV14 with TRBJ1-2; maybe TRBD1 (6 bases). Looked up from germline, CDR1 is SGHDN and CDR2 is FVKESK. This CDR3 is built from 14 residues. The V and J ends lost 1 base and 7 bases respectively, with 13 bases between them.

In this sample, this clone turned up once. The chain recombines TRBV11-2 with TRBJ2-1, with 15 bases aligning to TRBD2. The V segment lost 4 bases and the J segment 8 bases; nucleotides outside the gene matches: 9. Looked up from germline, CDR1 is SGHAT and CDR2 is FQNNGV. The CDR3 loop spans 17 amino acids. CDR3: CASSSKGLAGGGDEQFF. CDR3 sequence (DNA): TGTGCCAGCAGCTCCAAGGGACTAGCGGGGGGCGGGGATGAGCAGTTCTTC.

The chain recombines TRBV6-1 with TRBJ2-1, with 11 nucleotides matching TRBD2. The CDR3 extends over 15 amino acids. The germline V gene has CDR1 MNHNS and CDR2 SASEGT. With 3 bases clipped from V and 8 bases from J, the junction kept 6 bases outside the gene matches. The CDR3 bases are TGTGCCAGCAGTGACGTACTAGCGGGGGTGGATGAGCAGTTCTTC. Its translation is CASSDVLAGVDEQFF.

The V call is TRBV6-5, the J call TRBJ1-1; 7 nucleotides agree with TRBD1. The CDR3 sequence is 15 residues long. Trimming removed 6 bases from V and 1 base from J; junction bases left unmatched: 8. In germline, CDR1 is MNHEY, CDR2 SVGAGI. Here the CDR3 reads CASSGQAFSNTEAFF. CDR3 nucleotide sequence: TGTGCCAGCAGCGGACAGGCATTCTCGAACACTGAAGCTTTCTTT.

Only a few counts were recorded for this clone. Distinct nucleotide sequences in the sample also encode this CDR3. The V gene is TRBV7-9, the J gene TRBJ1-2; 9 bases line up with TRBD1. With 1 base clipped from V and 5 bases from J, the junction kept 2 bases outside the gene matches. This CDR3 spans 14 amino acids. Germline V gives CDR1 SEHNR, CDR2 FQNEAQ (reference sequence). In nucleotides, the CDR3 is TGTGCCAGCAGCTTAGTGACAGGGGGATATGGCTACACCTTC. This sequence encodes CASSLVTGGYGYTF.

This rearrangement joins TRBV6-6 to TRBJ2-5; 9 bases line up with TRBD2. The CDR3 extends over 16 amino acids. The germline gives CDR1 MNHNY, CDR2 SVGAGI (reference sequence). With 6 bases clipped from V and 2 bases from J, the junction kept 10 bases outside the gene matches. The CDR3: CASSRRLADIQETQYF. The CDR3 coding sequence is TGTGCCAGCAGCCGTAGACTAGCGGATATACAAGAGACCCAGTACTTC.

The genes are TRBV10-3 and TRBJ1-2; the match to TRBD1 covers 7 bases. The ends lost 2 bases at V and 2 bases at J; junction bases unmatched: 8. Looked up from germline, CDR1 is ENHRY and CDR2 is SYGVKD. This CDR3 comprises 16 residues. The CDR3 nucleotides read TGTGCCATCAGTGAGCAAGGACAGGTCCCCAACTATGGCTACACCTTC. Amino acids: CAISEQGQVPNYGYTF.

CDR3 region: CASSVAGSSGNTIYF. As DNA, the CDR3 is TGTGCCAGCAGCGTAGCGGGGAGCTCTGGAAACACCATATATTTT. The chain joins TRBV9 to TRBJ1-3, with no clear D. This CDR3 region has 15 residues. Germline CDR1 is SGDLS and CDR2 is YYNGEE. V lost 0 bases, J lost 0 bases, and 7 bases lay in between.

The CDR3 nucleotides read TGTGCCAGCAGGGGGGGGGTTTTAAGCACTGAAGCTTTCTTT. This sequence encodes CASRGGVLSTEAFF. This sequence joins TRBV27 and TRBJ1-1, with a possible D match to TRBD1 (5 bases). V was shortened by 6 bases and J by 4 bases, with 15 bases between the two germline ends. This CDR3 is built from 14 residues. CDR1 is MNHEY and CDR2 is SMNVEV in the germline V gene (reference sequence).

The chain is built from TRBV5-1 and TRBJ1-2; 11 positions match TRBD1. Germline lookup yields CDR1 SGHRS and CDR2 YFSETQ. This CDR3 spans 15 amino acids. The J segment lost 7 bases and the V segment lost 4 bases, leaving 9 bases of the junction unmatched. CDR3 coding DNA: TGCGCCAGCAGCGGACAGGGGGCGGAGGAGGTTGGCTACACCTTC. This sequence encodes CASSGQGAEEVGYTF.

The rearrangement uses TRBV7-2 and TRBJ2-2; 8 positions match TRBD1. J gave up 4 bases and V 6 bases, and 7 bases lay outside the gene matches. Germline V lookup: CDR1 SGHTA, CDR2 FQGNSA. This CDR3 spans 15 amino acids. The DNA for the CDR3 is TGTGCCAGCAGAGGTGGACAGGGCACCACCGGGGAGCTGTTTTTT. It is translated as CASRGGQGTTGELFF.

The chain uses TRBV6-5 and TRBJ2-7, with 8 bases lining up with TRBD1. V shed 6 bases, J shed 9 bases, and the junction held 16 bases outside the gene matches. Germline V gives CDR1 MNHEY, CDR2 SVGAGI. The CDR3 sequence is 15 residues long. CDR3 bases: TGTGCCAGCAGCTACGCACGGGACAGGTCCTCTGTGCAGTACTTC. Amino acids: CASSYARDRSSVQYF.

CDR3: CASSLVNGAYEQYF. CDR3 in DNA: TGTGCCAGCAGCTTGGTTAACGGGGCCTACGAGCAGTACTTC. The V call is TRBV5-6, the J call TRBJ2-7, with D tentatively TRBD2 (5 bases). Germline assignment: CDR1 SGHDT and CDR2 YYEEEE. This CDR3 spans 14 amino acids. V was trimmed by 0 bases and J by 2 bases, leaving 9 bases between them. The whole variable domain, filled in from reference TRBV5-6 and TRBJ2-7, reads DAGVTQSPTHLIKTRGQQVTLRCSPKSGHDTVSWYQQALGQGPQFIFQYYEEEERQRGNFPDRFSGHQFPNYSSELNVNALLLGDSALYLCASSLVNGAYEQYFGPGTRLTVT.

Here the CDR3 DNA reads TGCGCCAGCAGCTCGTCTTGGGGGCTTGATGAAAAACTGTTTTTT. Residues: CASSSSWGLDEKLFF. The chain uses TRBV5-1 and TRBJ1-4, with a weak D call TRBD1 (6 bases). The V end was cut by 3 bases, the J end by 6 bases, with 15 bases between. CDR3 length: 15 amino acids. The germline V gene has CDR1 SGHRS and CDR2 YFSETQ.

This chain links TRBV5-1 with TRBJ2-5, with 8 bases identical to TRBD1. The CDR3 covers 18 residues. V lost 4 bases, J lost 0 bases, and 14 bases stayed unmatched. Germline CDR1 SGHRS, CDR2 YFSETQ. CDR3 sequence reads: CASSPQGTGGAHQETQYF. The DNA of the CDR3 is TGCGCCAGCAGCCCACAAGGGACAGGCGGCGCACACCAAGAGACCCAGTACTTC.